The source of this TCR beta chain is a study of shared clonotypes between healthy human individuals. On the study more broadly: Donors had three CD4 naive, three CD4 memory, two CD8 naive and one CD8 memory plate apiece.

In the case of this clone: Its specificity is not known.

Naive CD8 cells, CD45RO-negative and positively selected for CCR7, excluded terminally differentiated effector memory CD45RA+ cells. Those who donated, Caucasian adults without exception, all lived in Nashville, Tennessee. CDR1 is SNHLY and CDR2 is FYNNEI in the germline V gene. V was pared by 7 bases and J by 3 bases, with 13 bases between. This CDR3 is 13 amino acids long. The study ran the assay at deep level. The method was immunoSEQ multiplex PCR; TCRdb's version includes in-frame clones alone and lacks a portion of them. The repertoire consists of approximately 1.9 million clones, with around 93% occurring once and the leading ten covering around 1.7%. Findings of the study overall: Generation of non-shared clonotypes was less probable than generation of clonotypes shared by all four donors.

The sequencing input was naive CD8+ T cells from PBMCs. This clonotype originated in a man between 18 and 29 years old in good health. Some clones in this sample may be carry-over from other donors' samples. The J gene is TRBJ2-7, the V gene TRBV2; D gene uncertain. CDR3 bases: TGTGCCAGCACGGCCACTGAACTCTACGAGCAGTACTTC. Its translation: CASTATELYEQYF.